Following are 10 T cell receptor beta chains from one sample sequenced in a study of blood T cell repertoires in COVID-19. Method: immunoSEQ multiplex PCR; TCRdb's copy keeps in-frame clones and lacks some. The table includes around 300,000 clones, roughly 86% detected once. The specimen sequenced was PBMCs or T cells enriched from blood (not recorded which). All receptors derive from a woman aged 55-69 years who had recovered from COVID-19.

The V and J genes are TRBV27 and TRBJ2-2; the match to TRBD2 covers 13 bases. There are 18 residues in the CDR3. Trimming at V came to 7 bases and at J to 6 bases, leaving 14 bases not matched to a gene. Looked up from germline, CDR1 is MNHEY and CDR2 is SMNVEV (reference sequence). The CDR3 sequence: CASTFLPGTSGMAGELFF. CDR3 DNA: TGTGCCAGCACATTCCTCCCCGGGACTAGCGGGATGGCCGGGGAGCTGTTTTTT.

This chain uses TRBV12-5 with TRBJ2-2, with D hard to call. The germline V gene encodes CDR1 LGHNT and CDR2 FRNRAP. This CDR3 has 14 amino acids. Trimming cost V 2 bases and J 5 bases, with 9 bases left between them. CDR3 amino acids: CASGLMGLTGELFF. DNA for the CDR3: TGTGCTAGTGGTTTGATGGGCCTTACCGGGGAGCTGTTTTTT.

This clone was counted once. CDR3 residues: CASRRRGGSNEQFF. CDR3 DNA sequence: TGTGCCAGCAGAAGGCGGGGGGGATCTAATGAGCAGTTCTTC. The chain couples TRBV7-8 to TRBJ2-1; TRBD2 aligns across 9 bases. The V segment lost 6 bases and the J segment 7 bases; nucleotides outside the gene matches: 7. Germline values: CDR1 SGHVS, CDR2 FQNEAQ. The CDR3 length is 14 residues.

Concerning this clone itself: Sequence at one end of the junction differs from germline and may be a read error. The chain links TRBV9 to TRBJ2-1; TRBD2 aligns across 8 bases. The CDR3 is 15 residues long. CDR1 and CDR2 from the germline V gene are SGDLS and YYNGEE. This CDR3 reads CASSLSGTSSNEQFF. Here the CDR3 DNA reads TGTGCCAGCAGCCTTAGCGGGACCTCCTCCAATGAGCAGTTCTTC.

In its sample, this clone was seen a few times. The chain links TRBV19 to TRBJ2-7, with TRBD1 matching over 9 bases. V was clipped by 4 bases and J by 3 bases; unmatched bases: 7. This CDR3 comprises 15 residues. CDR1 is LNHDA, CDR2 SQIVND, per germline (reference sequence). The CDR3 sequence is CASSTSTGGSYEQYF. The CDR3 region has the DNA TGTGCCAGTAGTACCTCGACAGGGGGGAGCTACGAGCAGTACTTC.

This clone was seen a single time. The chain combines TRBV30 with TRBJ2-7; D might be TRBD2 (7 bases). The CDR3 totals 12 residues. From germline, CDR1 is GTSNPN and CDR2 SVGIG (reference sequence). V was cut by 8 bases and J by 8 bases, with 19 bases left in between. The CDR3 loop reads CALEGGATKQYF. CDR3 nucleotides: TGTGCCCTGGAGGGGGGGGCTACGAAGCAGTACTTC.

This chain connects TRBV10-3 to TRBJ1-5, with D perhaps matching TRBD1 (5 bases). Germline-derived CDR1 and CDR2 are ENHRY and SYGVKD. CDR3 length: 13 residues. V lost 8 bases and J lost 3, with 11 bases in between. CDR3 DNA: TGTGCCATCGGCCAACAGGTCAATCAGCCCCAGCATTTT. Encoded protein: CAIGQQVNQPQHF.

This clone was seen a few times. The chain has TRBV28 and TRBJ1-4; 7 positions match TRBD1. With V trimmed by 6 bases and J by 7 bases, 11 bases remained unmatched. The germline CDR1 and CDR2 sequences are MDHEN and SYDVKM. The CDR3 length is 15 residues. Here the CDR3 DNA reads TGTGCCAGCAGACCCGACAGGGTCTGGACTGAAAAACTGTTTTTT. This translates into CASRPDRVWTEKLFF.

The V gene is TRBV6-5, the J gene TRBJ1-4; possibly TRBD1 for D (5 bases). Deletions cut 8 bases from V and 2 bases from J, with 15 bases between. CDR3 length: 15 amino acids. Germline V gives CDR1 MNHEY, CDR2 SVGAGI. The CDR3 spells CASRPRGFTNEKLFF. CDR3 in DNA: TGTGCCAGCCGCCCTCGGGGGTTCACTAATGAAAAACTGTTTTTT.

This chain connects TRBV30 to TRBJ1-2; perhaps TRBD1 as D (6 bases). This CDR3 contains 14 residues. The germline gives CDR1 GTSNPN, CDR2 SVGIG (reference sequence). The germline V and J ends were trimmed by 0 bases and 9 bases, with 17 bases remaining between them. This chain's CDR3 is CAWSVGHMGSSYTF. The CDR3 DNA is TGTGCCTGGAGTGTGGGACACATGGGGAGTAGCTACACCTTC.